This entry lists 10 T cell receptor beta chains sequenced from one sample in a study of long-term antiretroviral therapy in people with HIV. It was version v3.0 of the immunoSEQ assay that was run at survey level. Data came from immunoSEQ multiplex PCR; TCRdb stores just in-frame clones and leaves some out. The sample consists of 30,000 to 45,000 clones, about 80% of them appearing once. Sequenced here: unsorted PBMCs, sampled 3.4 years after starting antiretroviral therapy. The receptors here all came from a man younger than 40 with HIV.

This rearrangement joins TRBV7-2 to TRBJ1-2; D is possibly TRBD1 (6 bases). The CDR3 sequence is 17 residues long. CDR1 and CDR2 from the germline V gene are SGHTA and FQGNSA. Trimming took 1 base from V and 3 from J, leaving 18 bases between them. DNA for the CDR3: TGTGCCAGCAGCTTAGGCTCCGGGACACCCTTGGACTATGGCTACACCTTC. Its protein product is CASSLGSGTPLDYGYTF.

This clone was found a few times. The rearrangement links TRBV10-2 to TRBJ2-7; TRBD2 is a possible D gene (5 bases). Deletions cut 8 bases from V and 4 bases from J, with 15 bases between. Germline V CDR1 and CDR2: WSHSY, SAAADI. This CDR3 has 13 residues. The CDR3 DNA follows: TGCGCCAGCGGAGGTCTTAGCGCGTACGAGCAGTACTTC. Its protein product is CASGGLSAYEQYF.

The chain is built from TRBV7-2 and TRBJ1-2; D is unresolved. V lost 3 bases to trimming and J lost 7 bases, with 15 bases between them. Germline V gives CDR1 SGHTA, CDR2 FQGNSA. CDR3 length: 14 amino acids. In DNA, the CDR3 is TGTGCCAGCAGCTTCTGGGGAAGAAAGACTGGCTACACCTTC. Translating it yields CASSFWGRKTGYTF.

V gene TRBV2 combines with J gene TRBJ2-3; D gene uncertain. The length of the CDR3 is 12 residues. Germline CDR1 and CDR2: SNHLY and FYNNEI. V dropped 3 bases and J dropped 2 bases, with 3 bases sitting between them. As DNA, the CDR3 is TGTGCCAGCAGTGACGACACAGATACGCAGTATTTT. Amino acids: CASSDDTDTQYF.

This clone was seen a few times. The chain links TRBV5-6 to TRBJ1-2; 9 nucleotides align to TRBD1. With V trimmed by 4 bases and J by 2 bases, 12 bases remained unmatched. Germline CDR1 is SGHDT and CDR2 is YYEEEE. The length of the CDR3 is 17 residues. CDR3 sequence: CASSLTTGQGGNYGYTF. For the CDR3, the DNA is TGTGCCAGCAGCCTAACTACGGGACAGGGAGGGAACTATGGCTACACCTTC.

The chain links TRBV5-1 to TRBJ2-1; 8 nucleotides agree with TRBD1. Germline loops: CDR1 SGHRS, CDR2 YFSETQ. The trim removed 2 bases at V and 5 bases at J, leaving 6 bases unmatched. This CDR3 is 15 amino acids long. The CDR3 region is CASSFAGQVNNEQFF. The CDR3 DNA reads TGCGCCAGCAGCTTCGCGGGACAGGTAAACAATGAGCAGTTCTTC.

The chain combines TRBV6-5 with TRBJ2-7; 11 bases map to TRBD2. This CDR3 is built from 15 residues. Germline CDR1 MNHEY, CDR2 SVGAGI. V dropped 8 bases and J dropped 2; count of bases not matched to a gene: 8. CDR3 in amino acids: CASGLGTSGAYEQYF. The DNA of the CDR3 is TGTGCCAGCGGCCTTGGGACTAGCGGAGCCTACGAGCAGTACTTC.

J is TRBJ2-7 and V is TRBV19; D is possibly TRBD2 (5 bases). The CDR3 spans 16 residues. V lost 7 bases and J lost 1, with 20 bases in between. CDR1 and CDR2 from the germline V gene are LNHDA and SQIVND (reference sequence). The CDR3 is CASIHVVGVGSYEQYF. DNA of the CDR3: TGTGCCAGTATTCATGTTGTGGGAGTGGGGTCCTACGAGCAGTACTTC.

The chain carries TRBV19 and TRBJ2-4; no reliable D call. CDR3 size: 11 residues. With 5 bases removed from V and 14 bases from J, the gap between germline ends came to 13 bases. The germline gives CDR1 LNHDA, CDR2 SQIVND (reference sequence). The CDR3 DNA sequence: TGTGCCAGTAGTGTAGGTGGGGTTGAGTACTTC. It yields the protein CASSVGGVEYF.

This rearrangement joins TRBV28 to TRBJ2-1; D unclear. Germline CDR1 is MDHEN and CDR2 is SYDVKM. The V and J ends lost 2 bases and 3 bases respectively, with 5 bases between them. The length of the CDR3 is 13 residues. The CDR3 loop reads CASSLGGYNEQFF. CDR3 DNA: TGTGCCAGCAGTTTAGGCGGCTACAATGAGCAGTTCTTC.